This T cell receptor (beta chain) was sequenced for a study of T cell responses to AZD1222 COVID-19 vaccine. Across the whole study: Combined were second doses at about 4 or about 12 weeks.

Clones were sequenced by immunoSEQ multiplex PCR, and TCRdb holds only the in-frame ones, with some missing. The sample shows 75,000 to 90,000 clones, approximately 81% of them seen only once. Notes on the study in general: Spike-specific TCR breadth and depth both grew after two AZD1222 doses. Clonal diversity may have been underestimated, and the donors were mostly white British, with more females than males.

Of note for this clone: Its antigen remains unidentified.

Sequences were derived from peripheral blood, sampled on day 0 of AZD1222 vaccination. This TCR was sampled from an adult in good health.

The CDR3 here is CASSGRETTSSPLHF. For the CDR3, the DNA is TGTGCCAGCAGCGGACGCGAGACAACTAGTTCACCCCTCCACTTT. The J gene is TRBJ1-6, the V gene TRBV9, with D hard to call. With 3 bases removed from V and 9 bases from J, the gap between germline ends came to 16 bases. Germline values: CDR1 SGDLS, CDR2 YYNGEE. CDR3 length: 15 residues.